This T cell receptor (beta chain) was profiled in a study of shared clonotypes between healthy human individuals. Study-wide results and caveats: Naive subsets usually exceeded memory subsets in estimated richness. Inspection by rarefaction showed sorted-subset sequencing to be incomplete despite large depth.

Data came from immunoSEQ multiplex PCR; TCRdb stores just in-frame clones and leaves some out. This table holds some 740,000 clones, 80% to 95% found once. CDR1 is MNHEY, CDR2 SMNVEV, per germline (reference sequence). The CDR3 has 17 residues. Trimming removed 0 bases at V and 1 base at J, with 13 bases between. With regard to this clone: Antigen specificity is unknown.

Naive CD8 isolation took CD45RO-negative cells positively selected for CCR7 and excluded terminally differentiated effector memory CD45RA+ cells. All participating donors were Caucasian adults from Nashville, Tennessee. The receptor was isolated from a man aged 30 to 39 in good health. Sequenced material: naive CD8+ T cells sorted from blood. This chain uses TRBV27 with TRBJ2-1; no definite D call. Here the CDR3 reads CASSLSQKVVSYNEQFF. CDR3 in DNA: TGTGCCAGCAGTTTATCGCAGAAAGTCGTGTCCTACAATGAGCAGTTCTTC.